This T cell receptor beta chain was captured by sequencing in a study of chemoradiotherapy in HPV16-positive cancers. Points from the study as a whole: Functional assays defining HPV-specific T cells used only a couple of HPV16-positive patients. Non-HPV-specific T cells did not expand in tumors during treatment, whereas candidate HPV-specific clones and E7-related motifs did.

Over chemoradiotherapy, repertoires were sampled more than once. In regard to this clone: What it recognizes is unknown.

The assay was immunoSEQ multiplex PCR, and TCRdb's table has in-frame clones only and misses some. The table includes about 1,100 clones, nearly 85% detected once. The CDR3 extends over 14 amino acids. CDR1 SNHLY and CDR2 FYNNEI come from the germline V gene. Deletions cut 3 bases from V and 3 bases from J, with 12 bases between. The sample consisted of tumor tissue, taken from a patient who underwent chemoradiotherapy. This sequence originates from a human donor with HPV-associated anogenital cancer. This rearrangement joins TRBV2 to TRBJ2-7, with unresolved D. CDR3 in DNA: TGTGCCAGCAGTGATAGGCAGACCCTCTACGAGCAGTACTTC. Amino acids: CASSDRQTLYEQYF.